This TCR beta chain appears in the sequencing data of a study of graft-versus-host responses after intestinal transplantation (dated by TCRdb to about 2021). Study-wide context: Recipients received multivisceral, liver-intestinal, or isolated intestinal transplants. After intestinal transplantation, graft-versus-host and host-versus-graft alloreactive T cell clones in the graft, circulation and bone marrow were tracked using bulk TCR-beta CDR3 sequencing. Instead of going to the commercial service, samples from a few later patients were sequenced in-house on an Illumina MiSeq and processed with MiXCR. Alloreactive clones were identified by sequencing pre-transplant mixed lymphocyte reaction products and comparing these products with unstimulated pre-transplant donor and recipient T cells. A peak of at least 4% donor T cells among recipient peripheral blood mononuclear cells was the definition used for donor T cell macrochimerism. The cohort enrolled about two dozen intestinal transplant recipients, one of whom was a retransplant, and a few patients without pretransplant specimens were excluded. Every recipient was given anti-thymocyte globulin induction, followed by about three years of maintenance tacrolimus and steroids.

The table lists this clone with a count of one. Its antigen specificity is not known. One base away there is no much larger clone; base qualities are not given. The sample's time point label, in plain terms: cells obtained before transplantation from donor or recipient. CD3+CD4+ and CD3+CD8+ populations were FACS-sorted from unstimulated pre-transplant donor and recipient cells taken from spleen or lymph nodes. Library preparation used the immunoSEQ multiplex PCR assay. For most patients, genomic DNA was isolated using the Qiagen DNeasy Blood and Tissue Kit and was shipped frozen to Adaptive Biotechnologies for TCR sequencing. For most patients, genomic DNA was subjected to high-throughput TCR-beta CDR3 sequencing by Adaptive Biotechnologies. As for how the authors treated the data: Adaptive's ImmunoSEQ software was the source of the TCR sequencing data for 18 patients, while a few other patients were processed with MiXCR and VDJtools. To correct CD4 versus CD8 sorting errors, any sequence found in both subsets at a frequency ratio below 5:1 was removed. CDR3 nucleotide sequences shared between donor and recipient were removed because the origin of such sequences could not be assigned. Alloreactive clones required at least 2-fold expansion over unstimulated cells and minimum CFSE-low frequency of 0.002% (template counts) or 0.001% (read counts). Clones detected in sequenced pre-transplant spleen, lymph node, or MLR CFSE-low populations of the donor or recipient were defined as mappable. Cumulative frequency of alloreactive clones was calculated as a percentage of all sequences weighted by copy number. The clones in this table, taken by TCRdb from immuneACCESS, are in-frame only. Not every clone is retained; where verified, under half of the shortfall comes from an unresolved V gene, and the cause of the rest is unknown. V, J and clone size derive from that table, while D and trimming were established from the DNA sequence. Within this sample are tens of thousands of clones, with around 91% of them counted one time only. The top ten clonotypes cover nearly 0.1% of the sample.

Broad study findings and their caveats: Early after transplant, peak levels of circulating GvH clones were associated with declines in HvG clones. In the allografts of patients with donor T cell macrochimerism, GvH to HvG T cell clonal ratios were high. GvH clones were detected in recipient bone marrow, and some appeared earlier in ileal mucosa or blood, consistent with an intestinal mucosal origin. Conclusions were limited by the relatively low number and heterogeneity of intestinal transplant patients.

The germline V gene (reference sequence) sets CDR1 to GTSNPN and CDR2 to SVGIG. The V and J ends are trimmed by 1 base and 3 bases, leaving 16 bases between them. The CDR3, from cysteine to phenylalanine, totals 15 residues. Only CDR3 DNA is held: 45 bases, read in frame from base 1. The source material was unstimulated CD4+ T cells sorted from spleen or lymph node cells, sampled before intestinal transplant. The rearrangement combines TRBV30 with TRBJ2-7; possibly the D gene is TRBD1, per 6 matching bases. This clonotype originated in a human donor who received an intestinal transplant. The CDR3 has the sequence CAWSATGKRGYEQYF. The nucleotide sequence is TGTGCCTGGAGTGCAACAGGGAAGAGGGGCTACGAGCAGTACTTC.